This is a list of T cell receptor beta chains from one sample in a study of T-cell memory formation after mild COVID-19. One entry per CDR3 protein results from TCRdb running MiXCR on the 5' RACE reads. The sample lists 100,000 or so distinct CDR3 sequences, approximately 12% occurring once. The source material was PBMCs or a T cell subset sorted from them (not recorded which). The receptors shown here come from a man younger than 35 who had mild COVID-19 (a few samples of this study predate the infection). Cell type and time point are not known. Each CDR3 is given with its conserved first and last residue. Each record gives: clone size, V gene, J gene, D gene, CDR3 protein, CDR3 DNA. The D gene is left open where the match is weak. Size is omitted from some rows. Given values are once, few, many or a class for expanded clones.

size: .; V: TRBV9; J: TRBJ1-1; D: .; CDR3: CASSVEGGFEAFF; DNA: TGTGCCAGCAGCGTAGAAGGGGGGTTTGAAGCTTTCTTT
size: many; V: TRBV7-9; J: TRBJ2-7; D: TRBD1; CDR3: CASSSGTGYEQYF; DNA: TGTGCCAGCAGCTCAGGGACAGGGTACGAGCAGTACTTC
size: .; V: TRBV6-5; J: TRBJ1-2; D: .; CDR3: CASSYKGLGGYTF; DNA: TGTGCCAGCAGTTACAAAGGTTTGGGAGGCTACACCTTC
size: .; V: TRBV28; J: TRBJ2-3; D: TRBD2; CDR3: CASSPAARGVDTQYF; DNA: TGTGCCAGCAGTCCGGCTGCGCGGGGGGTTGATACGCAGTATTTT
size: many; V: TRBV6-2/TRBV6-3; J: TRBJ2-1; D: .; CDR3: CASTPDYNEQFF; DNA: TGTGCCAGCACTCCCGACTACAATGAGCAGTTCTTC
size: many; V: TRBV7-9; J: TRBJ2-7; D: TRBD1; CDR3: CASSPAVRPGGSYEQYF; DNA: TGTGCCAGCAGCCCAGCGGTCCGGCCAGGGGGCTCGTACGAGCAGTACTTC
size: few; V: TRBV2; J: TRBJ2-1; D: TRBD1; CDR3: CASTGITGQSYNEQFF; DNA: TGTGCCAGCACCGGTATCACGGGACAGTCCTACAATGAGCAGTTCTTC
size: few; V: TRBV28; J: TRBJ1-5; D: .; CDR3: CASRVDGGNQPQHF; DNA: TGTGCCAGCAGAGTAGACGGGGGCAATCAGCCCCAGCATTTT
size: few; V: TRBV27; J: TRBJ2-1; D: .; CDR3: CASSFEVGGGHAQFF; DNA: TGTGCCAGCAGTTTCGAGGTCGGAGGGGGCCATGCTCAGTTCTTC
size: .; V: TRBV7-9; J: TRBJ2-5; D: TRBD2; CDR3: CASSLVVRGAETQYF; DNA: TGTGCCAGCAGCTTAGTGGTGCGGGGGGCGGAGACCCAGTACTTC
size: .; V: TRBV4-1; J: TRBJ1-2; D: TRBD1; CDR3: CASSQTGQGVYGYTF; DNA: TGCGCCAGCAGCCAGACCGGACAGGGCGTCTATGGCTACACCTTC
size: few; V: TRBV10-1; J: TRBJ2-1; D: .; CDR3: CASSESGQGSYNEQFF; DNA: TGCGCCAGCAGTGAGTCAGGGCAAGGCTCCTACAATGAGCAGTTCTTC
size: few; V: TRBV7-7; J: TRBJ2-1; D: .; CDR3: CASSSGRTVEGNEQFF; DNA: TGTGCCAGCAGCTCAGGGAGGACAGTCGAGGGCAATGAGCAGTTCTTC
size: many; V: TRBV6-5; J: TRBJ1-1; D: .; CDR3: CASSSDRGIRPFF; DNA: TGTGCCAGCAGTTCAGACAGAGGCATTAGGCCTTTCTTT
size: few; V: TRBV20-1; J: TRBJ1-2; D: .; CDR3: CSARTAEGEYYGYTF; DNA: TGCAGTGCTAGAACAGCCGAAGGGGAATACTATGGCTACACCTTC
size: few; V: TRBV7-9; J: TRBJ2-5; D: .; CDR3: CASSLDGRGLAETQYF; DNA: TGTGCCAGCAGCTTAGATGGCAGGGGTTTAGCGGAGACCCAGTACTTC
size: .; V: TRBV5-6; J: TRBJ1-1; D: .; CDR3: CASSFSDTEAFF; DNA: TGTGCCAGCAGCTTCTCGGACACTGAAGCTTTCTTT
size: many; V: TRBV10-2; J: TRBJ1-5; D: .; CDR3: CASSESPGNSNQPQHF; DNA: TGCGCCAGCAGTGAGTCCCCGGGGAATAGCAATCAGCCCCAGCATTTT
size: .; V: TRBV14; J: TRBJ2-1; D: .; CDR3: CASSHTYNEQFF; DNA: TGTGCCAGCAGCCATACCTACAATGAGCAGTTCTTC
size: few; V: TRBV12-3/TRBV12-4; J: TRBJ2-2; D: .; CDR3: CASSFRDSNTGELFF; DNA: TGTGCCAGCAGTTTCCGGGACTCCAACACCGGGGAGCTGTTTTTT
size: .; V: TRBV5-1; J: TRBJ2-2; D: .; CDR3: CASSWTQQVTGELFF; DNA: TGCGCCAGCAGCTGGACCCAACAAGTCACCGGGGAGCTGTTTTTT
size: few; V: TRBV12-5; J: TRBJ1-1; D: .; CDR3: CAKGEDTKGTEAFF; DNA: TGTGCCAAAGGAGAGGACACGAAGGGGACTGAAGCTTTCTTT
size: .; V: TRBV3-1; J: TRBJ2-7; D: .; CDR3: CASSTRPRYEQYF; DNA: TGTGCCAGCAGCACGCGACCGAGATACGAGCAGTACTTC
size: .; V: TRBV7-2; J: TRBJ1-2; D: .; CDR3: CASSLGQGPSSYGYTF; DNA: TGTGCCAGCAGCTTAGGTCAGGGCCCATCTTCCTATGGCTACACCTTC
size: .; V: TRBV20-1; J: TRBJ2-3; D: TRBD2; CDR3: CSARKRGGLVDTQYF; DNA: TGCAGTGCTAGAAAGCGGGGGGGCCTGGTAGATACGCAGTATTTT
size: .; V: TRBV7-8; J: TRBJ1-3; D: .; CDR3: CASSEWRDDWRDYSGNTIYF; DNA: TGTGCCAGCAGCGAGTGGAGGGATGATTGGAGGGACTACTCTGGAAACACCATATATTTT
size: .; V: TRBV7-9; J: TRBJ2-7; D: .; CDR3: CASSPPHGEDEQYF; DNA: TGTGCCAGCAGCCCACCCCACGGAGAGGACGAGCAGTACTTC
size: .; V: TRBV5-4; J: TRBJ2-5; D: .; CDR3: CASSLLGGLGETQYF; DNA: TGTGCCAGCAGCTTGTTAGGGGGGCTGGGAGAGACCCAGTACTTC
size: .; V: TRBV29-1; J: TRBJ2-5; D: TRBD2; CDR3: CSVEDAGEGQETQYF; DNA: TGCAGCGTTGAAGATGCGGGGGAGGGGCAAGAGACCCAGTACTTC
size: .; V: TRBV5-1; J: TRBJ1-4; D: .; CDR3: CASSLTAGDEKLFF; DNA: TGCGCCAGCAGCTTGACAGCCGGGGATGAAAAACTGTTTTTT
size: many; V: TRBV4-3; J: TRBJ2-3; D: TRBD1; CDR3: CASSHAPGQGEDTQYF; DNA: TGCGCCAGCAGCCATGCTCCGGGACAGGGTGAAGATACGCAGTATTTT
size: many; V: TRBV7-6; J: TRBJ2-1; D: TRBD2; CDR3: CASSSPTSPPGQFF; DNA: TGTGCCAGCAGCTCTCCGACTAGCCCCCCGGGGCAGTTCTTC
size: .; V: TRBV6-5; J: TRBJ2-1; D: TRBD2; CDR3: CASTRLAGSSYNEQFF; DNA: TGTGCCAGCACCAGATTAGCGGGTAGCTCCTACAATGAGCAGTTCTTC
size: few; V: TRBV7-3; J: TRBJ2-1; D: .; CDR3: CASSLGPPPNEQFF; DNA: TGTGCCAGCAGCTTAGGCCCTCCCCCCAATGAGCAGTTCTTC
size: .; V: TRBV7-8; J: TRBJ2-1; D: .; CDR3: CASSLDHRASSYNEQFF; DNA: TGTGCCAGCAGCTTAGACCACAGGGCGAGCTCCTACAATGAGCAGTTCTTC
size: few; V: TRBV7-9; J: TRBJ2-5; D: .; CDR3: CASSLVVGKETQYF; DNA: TGTGCCAGCAGCTTAGTGGTGGGAAAAGAGACCCAGTACTTC
size: .; V: TRBV3-1; J: TRBJ2-1; D: .; CDR3: CASSQLNEQFF; DNA: TGTGCCAGCAGCCAACTTAATGAGCAGTTCTTC
size: .; V: TRBV4-2; J: TRBJ2-5; D: TRBD1; CDR3: CASSQPLGTAPQETQYF; DNA: TGTGCCAGCAGCCAACCTCTCGGGACAGCACCCCAAGAGACCCAGTACTTC
size: .; V: TRBV7-9; J: TRBJ1-4; D: TRBD1; CDR3: CASTSSTGTAYEKLFF; DNA: TGTGCCAGCACCTCATCCACCGGGACAGCCTATGAAAAACTGTTTTTT
size: few; V: TRBV5-1; J: TRBJ1-4; D: TRBD1; CDR3: CASSSLGQGPGEDEKLFF; DNA: TGCGCCAGCAGCTCCCTTGGACAGGGGCCGGGTGAGGATGAAAAACTGTTTTTT
size: .; V: TRBV6-1; J: TRBJ2-2; D: .; CDR3: CASRGPSTRGKSTGELFF; DNA: TGTGCCAGCAGAGGACCTTCTACCCGGGGCAAGAGCACCGGGGAGCTGTTTTTT
size: .; V: TRBV14; J: TRBJ1-1; D: TRBD1; CDR3: CASSPRSYDRGFREAFF; DNA: TGTGCCAGCAGCCCCCGATCCTATGACAGGGGATTCCGTGAAGCTTTCTTT
size: many; V: TRBV5-1; J: TRBJ1-1; D: .; CDR3: CASSPPGVGRGNTEAFF; DNA: TGCGCCAGCAGCCCGCCCGGGGTGGGACGGGGGAACACTGAAGCTTTCTTT
size: few; V: TRBV4-3; J: TRBJ1-2; D: .; CDR3: CASSHQGRPYGYTF; DNA: TGCGCCAGCAGCCACCAGGGACGGCCCTATGGCTACACCTTC
size: .; V: TRBV6-2/TRBV6-3; J: TRBJ1-2; D: .; CDR3: CASSYLNKDPYGYTF; DNA: TGTGCCAGCAGTTATCTGAATAAGGATCCCTATGGCTACACCTTC
size: few; V: TRBV28; J: TRBJ1-2; D: .; CDR3: CASSLTGNYGYTF; DNA: TGTGCCAGCAGTTTAACAGGGAACTATGGCTACACCTTC
size: .; V: TRBV12-3/TRBV12-4; J: TRBJ2-1; D: TRBD2; CDR3: CASRDSGGAYNEQFF; DNA: TGTGCCAGCAGAGATAGCGGGGGGGCCTACAATGAGCAGTTCTTC
size: few; V: TRBV12-3/TRBV12-4; J: TRBJ2-5; D: .; CDR3: CASSPWSLGEETQYF; DNA: TGTGCCAGCAGTCCCTGGTCTCTGGGTGAAGAGACCCAGTACTTC
size: few; V: TRBV29-1; J: TRBJ2-1; D: TRBD2; CDR3: CSVLDERGSSYNEQFF; DNA: TGCAGCGTGTTAGATGAGCGGGGGAGCTCCTACAATGAGCAGTTCTTC
size: .; V: TRBV2; J: TRBJ2-3; D: TRBD2; CDR3: CASSATTSGFSDTQYF; DNA: TGTGCCAGCAGCGCCACCACTAGCGGGTTTTCAGATACGCAGTATTTT
size: many; V: TRBV5-1; J: TRBJ2-1; D: .; CDR3: CASSLGGYNNNEQFF; DNA: TGCGCCAGCAGCTTGGGTGGATACAACAACAATGAGCAGTTCTTC
size: .; V: TRBV12-3/TRBV12-4; J: TRBJ2-2; D: .; CDR3: CASSVWGSGELFF; DNA: TGTGCCAGCAGCGTCTGGGGGTCCGGGGAGCTGTTTTTT
size: .; V: TRBV25-1; J: TRBJ2-2; D: .; CDR3: CASSDQGNTGELFF; DNA: TGTGCCAGCAGTGATCAGGGTAACACCGGGGAGCTGTTTTTT
size: many; V: TRBV11-3; J: TRBJ2-1; D: TRBD1; CDR3: CASSSRDRGDSYNEQFF; DNA: TGTGCCAGCAGCTCACGGGACAGGGGGGACTCCTACAATGAGCAGTTCTTC
size: few; V: TRBV30; J: TRBJ1-1; D: .; CDR3: CAWGLGGNTEAFF; DNA: TGTGCCTGGGGACTCGGAGGGAACACTGAAGCTTTCTTT
size: .; V: TRBV7-9; J: TRBJ2-5; D: .; CDR3: CASSLDSEETQYF; DNA: TGTGCCAGCAGCTTAGACAGTGAAGAGACCCAGTACTTC
size: .; V: TRBV6-6; J: TRBJ2-3; D: .; CDR3: CASSASGAIVADTQYF; DNA: TGTGCCAGCAGCGCATCAGGGGCTATTGTAGCAGATACGCAGTATTTT
size: few; V: TRBV7-9; J: TRBJ2-5; D: TRBD1; CDR3: CASSLGQGAETQYF; DNA: TGTGCCAGCAGCTTAGGACAGGGGGCGGAGACCCAGTACTTC
size: few; V: TRBV6-5; J: TRBJ2-4; D: .; CDR3: CASSYSTGAKNIQYF; DNA: TGTGCCAGCAGTTACTCGACGGGAGCCAAAAACATTCAGTACTTC
size: few; V: TRBV3-1; J: TRBJ2-5; D: .; CDR3: CASSQDEVAWGQETQYF; DNA: TGTGCCAGCAGCCAAGATGAGGTAGCATGGGGCCAAGAGACCCAGTACTTC